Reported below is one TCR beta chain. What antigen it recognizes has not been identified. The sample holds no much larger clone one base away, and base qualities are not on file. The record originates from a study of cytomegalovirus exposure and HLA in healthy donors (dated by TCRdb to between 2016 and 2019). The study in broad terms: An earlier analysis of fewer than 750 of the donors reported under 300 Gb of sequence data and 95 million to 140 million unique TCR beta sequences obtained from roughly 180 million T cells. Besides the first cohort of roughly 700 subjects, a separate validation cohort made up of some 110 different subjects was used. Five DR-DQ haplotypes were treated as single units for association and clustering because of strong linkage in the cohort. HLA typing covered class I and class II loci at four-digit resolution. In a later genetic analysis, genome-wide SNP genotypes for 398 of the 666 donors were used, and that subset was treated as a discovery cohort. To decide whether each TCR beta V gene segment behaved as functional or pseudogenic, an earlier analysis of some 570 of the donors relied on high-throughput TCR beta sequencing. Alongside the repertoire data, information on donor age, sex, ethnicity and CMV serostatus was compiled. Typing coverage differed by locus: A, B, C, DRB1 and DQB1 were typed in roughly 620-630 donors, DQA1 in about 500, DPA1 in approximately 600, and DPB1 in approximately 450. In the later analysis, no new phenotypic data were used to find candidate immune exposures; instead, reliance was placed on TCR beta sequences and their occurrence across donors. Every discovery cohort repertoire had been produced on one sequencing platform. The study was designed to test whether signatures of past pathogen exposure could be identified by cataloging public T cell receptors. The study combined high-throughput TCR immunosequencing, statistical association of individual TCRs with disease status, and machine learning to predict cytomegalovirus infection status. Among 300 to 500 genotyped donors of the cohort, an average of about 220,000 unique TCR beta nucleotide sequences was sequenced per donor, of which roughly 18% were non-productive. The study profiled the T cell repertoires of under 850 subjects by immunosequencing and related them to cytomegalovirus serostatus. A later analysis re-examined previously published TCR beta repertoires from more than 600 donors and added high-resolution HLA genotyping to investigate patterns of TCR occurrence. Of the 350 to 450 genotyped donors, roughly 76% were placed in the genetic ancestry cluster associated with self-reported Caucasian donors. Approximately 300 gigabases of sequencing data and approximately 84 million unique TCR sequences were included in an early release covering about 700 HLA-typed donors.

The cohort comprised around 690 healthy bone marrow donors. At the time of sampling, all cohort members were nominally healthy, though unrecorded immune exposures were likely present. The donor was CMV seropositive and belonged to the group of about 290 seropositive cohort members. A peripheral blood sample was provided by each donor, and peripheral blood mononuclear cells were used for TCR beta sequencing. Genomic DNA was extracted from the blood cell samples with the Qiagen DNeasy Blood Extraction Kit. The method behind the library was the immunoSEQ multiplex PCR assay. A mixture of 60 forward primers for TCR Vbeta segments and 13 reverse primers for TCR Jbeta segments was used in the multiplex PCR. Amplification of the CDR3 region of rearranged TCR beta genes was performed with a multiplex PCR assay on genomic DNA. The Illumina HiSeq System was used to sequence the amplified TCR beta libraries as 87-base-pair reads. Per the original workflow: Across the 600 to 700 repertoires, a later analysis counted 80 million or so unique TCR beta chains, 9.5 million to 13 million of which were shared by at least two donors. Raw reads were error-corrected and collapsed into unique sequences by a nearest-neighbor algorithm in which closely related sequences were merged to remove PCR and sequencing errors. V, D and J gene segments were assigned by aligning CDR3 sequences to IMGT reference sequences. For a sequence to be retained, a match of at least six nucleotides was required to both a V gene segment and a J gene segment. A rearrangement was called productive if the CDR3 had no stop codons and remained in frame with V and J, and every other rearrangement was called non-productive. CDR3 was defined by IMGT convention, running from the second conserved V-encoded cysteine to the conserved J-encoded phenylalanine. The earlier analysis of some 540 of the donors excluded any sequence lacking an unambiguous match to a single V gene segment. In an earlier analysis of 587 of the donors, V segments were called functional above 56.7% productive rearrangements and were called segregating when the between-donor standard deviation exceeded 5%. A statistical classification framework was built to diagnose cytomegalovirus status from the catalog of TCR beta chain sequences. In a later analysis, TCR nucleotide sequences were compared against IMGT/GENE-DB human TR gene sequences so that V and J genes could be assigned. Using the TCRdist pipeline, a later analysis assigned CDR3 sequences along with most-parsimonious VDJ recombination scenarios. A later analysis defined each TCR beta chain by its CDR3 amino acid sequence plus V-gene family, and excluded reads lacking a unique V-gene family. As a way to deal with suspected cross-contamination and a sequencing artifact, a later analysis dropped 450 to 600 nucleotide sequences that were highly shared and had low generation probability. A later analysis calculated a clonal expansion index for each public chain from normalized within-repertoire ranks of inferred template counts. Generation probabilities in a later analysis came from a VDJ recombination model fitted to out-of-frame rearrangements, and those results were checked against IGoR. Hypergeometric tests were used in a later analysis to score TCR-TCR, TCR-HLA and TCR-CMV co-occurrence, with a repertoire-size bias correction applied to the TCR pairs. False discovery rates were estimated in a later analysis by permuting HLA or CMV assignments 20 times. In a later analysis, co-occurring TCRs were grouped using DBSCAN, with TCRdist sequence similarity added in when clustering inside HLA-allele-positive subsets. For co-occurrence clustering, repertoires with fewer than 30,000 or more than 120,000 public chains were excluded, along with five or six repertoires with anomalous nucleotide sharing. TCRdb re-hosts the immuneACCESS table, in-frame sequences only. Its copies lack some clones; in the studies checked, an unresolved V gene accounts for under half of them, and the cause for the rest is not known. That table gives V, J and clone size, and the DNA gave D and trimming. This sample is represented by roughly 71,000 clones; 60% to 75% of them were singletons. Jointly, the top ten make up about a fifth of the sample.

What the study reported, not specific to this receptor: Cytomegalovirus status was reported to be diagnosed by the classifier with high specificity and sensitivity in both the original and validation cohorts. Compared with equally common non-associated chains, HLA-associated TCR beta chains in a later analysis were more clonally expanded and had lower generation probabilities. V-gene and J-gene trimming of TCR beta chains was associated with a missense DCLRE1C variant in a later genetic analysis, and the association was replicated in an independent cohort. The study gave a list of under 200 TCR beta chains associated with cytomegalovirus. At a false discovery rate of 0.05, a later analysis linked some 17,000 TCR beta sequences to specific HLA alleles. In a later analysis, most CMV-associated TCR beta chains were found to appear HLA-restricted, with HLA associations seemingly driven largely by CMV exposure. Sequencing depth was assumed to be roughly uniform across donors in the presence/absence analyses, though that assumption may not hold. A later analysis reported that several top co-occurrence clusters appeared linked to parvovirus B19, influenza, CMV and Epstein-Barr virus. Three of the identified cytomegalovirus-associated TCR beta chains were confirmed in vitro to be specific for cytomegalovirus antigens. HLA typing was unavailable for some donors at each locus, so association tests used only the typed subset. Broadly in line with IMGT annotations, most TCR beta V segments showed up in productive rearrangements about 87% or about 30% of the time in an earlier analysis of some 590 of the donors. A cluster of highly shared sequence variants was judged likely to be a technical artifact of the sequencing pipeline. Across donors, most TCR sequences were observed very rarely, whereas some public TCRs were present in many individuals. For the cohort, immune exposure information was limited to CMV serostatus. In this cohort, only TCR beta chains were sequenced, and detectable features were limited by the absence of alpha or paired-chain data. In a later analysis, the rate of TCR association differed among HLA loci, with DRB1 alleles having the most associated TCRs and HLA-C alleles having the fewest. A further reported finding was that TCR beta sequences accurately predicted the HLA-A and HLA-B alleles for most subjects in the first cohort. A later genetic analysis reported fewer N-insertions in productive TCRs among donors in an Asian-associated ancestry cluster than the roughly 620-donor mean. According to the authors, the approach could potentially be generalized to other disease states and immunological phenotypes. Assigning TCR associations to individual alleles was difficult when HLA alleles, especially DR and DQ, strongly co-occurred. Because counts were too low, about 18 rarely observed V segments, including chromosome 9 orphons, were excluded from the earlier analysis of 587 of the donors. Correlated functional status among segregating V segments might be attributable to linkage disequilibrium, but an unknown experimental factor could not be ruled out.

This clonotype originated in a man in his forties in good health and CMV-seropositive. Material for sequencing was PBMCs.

The CDR3 reads as follows: CASSPGTASEQYF. The DNA sequence reads TGTGCCAGCAGTCCTGGGACAGCCAGCGAGCAGTACTTC. This chain joins TRBV7-3 to TRBJ2-7; the central 7 bases match TRBD1. CDR1 and CDR2 are drawn from the germline V gene: SGHTA, FQGTGA. Clipping removes 6 bases from V and 6 bases from J, with 8 as the unmatched junction base count. The CDR3 contains 13 residues, cysteine and phenylalanine counted. The DNA shown is the 39-base CDR3, in frame from base 1.